The 14 T cell receptor beta chains listed next were all sequenced from one sample in a study of blood T cell repertoires in COVID-19. The repertoire was sequenced with immunoSEQ multiplex PCR; TCRdb's copy has only in-frame clones and lacks some. The sample holds 210,000 or so clones; around four fifths are singletons and the top ten take 5.1%. The sequenced material came from peripheral blood. These receptors were collected from a woman in her 70s with active or convalescent COVID-19.

V gene TRBV7-2 combines with J gene TRBJ1-6; unclear D gene. Per germline, CDR1 SGHTA and CDR2 FQGNSA. V gave up 1 base and J gave up 8 bases, with 12 bases separating them. CDR3 size: 15 residues. The CDR3: CASSLDHFLYSPLHF. The CDR3 bases are TGTGCCAGCAGCTTAGACCACTTTCTCTATTCACCCCTCCACTTT.

The chain couples TRBV7-9 to TRBJ1-1; 9 positions agree with TRBD1. The length of the CDR3 is 16 residues. Germline V lookup: CDR1 SEHNR, CDR2 FQNEAQ (reference sequence). The trim removed 1 base at V and 6 bases at J, leaving 9 bases unmatched. The CDR3 loop is CASSLVTGTGRPEAFF. The CDR3, as DNA: TGTGCCAGCAGCTTAGTTACCGGGACAGGGCGCCCTGAAGCTTTCTTT.

This chain links TRBV2 with TRBJ2-1; D is perhaps TRBD2 (5 bases). Germline values: CDR1 SNHLY, CDR2 FYNNEI. This CDR3 contains 14 residues. V was pared by 5 bases and J by 7 bases, with 15 bases between. The CDR3 is CASSRGSADNEQFF. The DNA of the CDR3 is TGTGCCAGCAGTCGGGGATCAGCGGATAATGAGCAGTTCTTC.

V gene TRBV28 combines with J gene TRBJ2-7; 7 bases are a match to TRBD2. V shed 4 bases, J shed 3 bases, and the junction held 9 bases outside the gene matches. The CDR3 loop spans 15 amino acids. Looked up from germline, CDR1 is MDHEN and CDR2 is SYDVKM. The CDR3 is CASSSISGPYYEQYF. The DNA for the CDR3 is TGTGCCAGCAGTTCGATTAGCGGGCCTTACTACGAGCAGTACTTC.

The chain carries TRBV6-1 and TRBJ2-7; 9 nucleotides align to TRBD1. Germline V gene lookup returns CDR1 MNHNS and CDR2 SASEGT. The CDR3 covers 15 residues. The trim removed 1 base at V and 3 bases at J, leaving 4 bases unmatched. The CDR3 DNA follows: TGTGCCAGCAGTGAAGTAGGGACAGGGTACTACGAGCAGTACTTC. It translates to CASSEVGTGYYEQYF.

The gene calls are TRBV2 and TRBJ2-2; the match to TRBD2 covers 8 bases. CDR3 size: 17 residues. Germline CDR1 reads SNHLY; CDR2 reads FYNNEI. Trimming took 4 bases from V and 7 from J; bases not matched to a gene: 14. CDR3 in DNA: TGTGCCAGCAGTGCAAGAGTGGTTAGCGGGATTGGCGGGGAGCTGTTTTTT. It encodes CASSARVVSGIGGELFF.

The chain recombines TRBV7-8 with TRBJ2-7; no firm D call. V was cut by 1 base and J by 6 bases, with 13 bases left in between. Germline assignment: CDR1 SGHVS and CDR2 FQNEAQ. CDR3 length equals 14 residues. CDR3 nucleotides: TGTGCCAGCAGCTTAGGCCCAGGAAGTGGCGAGCAGTACTTC. Its protein product is CASSLGPGSGEQYF.

This clone was recorded a few times. The J gene is TRBJ1-1, the V gene TRBV7-8; TRBD1 agrees at 9 bases. Trimming removed 5 bases from V and 5 bases from J; junction bases left unmatched: 9. The CDR3 spans 15 residues. The germline gives CDR1 SGHVS, CDR2 FQNEAQ. CDR3 sequence reads: CASSHFDRGRTEAFF. DNA for the CDR3: TGTGCCAGCAGCCACTTCGACAGGGGGAGGACTGAAGCTTTCTTT.

The chain joins TRBV5-4 to TRBJ2-4, with D perhaps TRBD1 (6 bases). This CDR3 spans 16 amino acids. The V and J ends lost 0 bases and 7 bases respectively, with 17 bases between them. Germline lookup yields CDR1 SGHNT and CDR2 YYREEE (reference sequence). The CDR3 loop is CASSLAGGRGANIQYF. The CDR3 DNA is TGTGCCAGCAGCTTGGCCGGAGGCAGGGGAGCGAACATTCAGTACTTC.

The V call is TRBV9, the J call TRBJ2-3; 8 bases align to TRBD1. V lost 7 bases to trimming and J lost 6 bases; unmatched junction nucleotides: 10. This CDR3 is 14 amino acids long. Germline CDR1 and CDR2: SGDLS and YYNGEE. DNA of the CDR3: TGTGCCAGCGGCCCTGGACAGGGTATGGATACGCAGTATTTT. Encoded protein: CASGPGQGMDTQYF.

The chain has TRBV5-5 and TRBJ2-5; 9 positions match TRBD1. V lost 4 bases and J lost 5; bases outside the gene matches: 12. The CDR3 length is 16 residues. CDR1 and CDR2 (germline): SGHKS, YYEKEE (reference sequence). The CDR3 nucleotides are TGTGCCAGCAGCCCTCAAGTACAGGGGGCTAGGGAGACCCAGTACTTC. Its translation is CASSPQVQGARETQYF. Together with reference TRBV5-5 and TRBJ2-5, the CDR3 gives the full variable domain: DAGVTQSPTHLIKTRGQQVTLRCSPISGHKSVSWYQQVLGQGPQFIFQYYEKEERGRGNFPDRFSARQFPNYSSELNVNALLLGDSALYLCASSPQVQGARETQYFGPGTRLLVL.

This clone has only a few counts. This chain connects TRBV9 to TRBJ2-1; a possible D gene is TRBD2 (5 bases). This CDR3 has 13 residues. V shed 5 bases and J shed 1 base, with 7 bases lying between them. Germline V lookup: CDR1 SGDLS, CDR2 YYNGEE. CDR3 residues: CASSLASYNEQFF. For the CDR3, the DNA is TGTGCCAGCAGTCTAGCTTCCTACAATGAGCAGTTCTTC.

V usage is TRBV10-2 and J usage is TRBJ1-1, with 7 bases lining up with TRBD1. In germline, CDR1 is WSHSY, CDR2 SAAADI. This CDR3 spans 12 amino acids. The V gene end was trimmed by 6 bases and the J gene end by 6 bases; junction bases not matched to a gene: 4. CDR3 nucleotides: TGCGCCAGCAGGGACAGGAATGCTGAAGCTTTCTTT. It encodes CASRDRNAEAFF.

The chain joins TRBV5-6 to TRBJ2-1, with 9 bases aligning to TRBD2. V dropped 2 bases and J dropped 5; count of bases not matched to a gene: 5. The germline V gene encodes CDR1 SGHDT and CDR2 YYEEEE. The CDR3 is 15 amino acids. CDR3 nucleotides: TGTGCCAGCAGCTTTCTAGCGGGAAGGGACAATGAGCAGTTCTTC. Translation: CASSFLAGRDNEQFF. Using reference TRBV5-6 and TRBJ2-1 for the parts outside the CDR3, the full variable domain is DAGVTQSPTHLIKTRGQQVTLRCSPKSGHDTVSWYQQALGQGPQFIFQYYEEEERQRGNFPDRFSGHQFPNYSSELNVNALLLGDSALYLCASSFLAGRDNEQFFGPGTRLTVL.